The clone carrying this T cell receptor (beta chain) has just a few counts. What it recognizes is unknown. This entry belongs to a study of cytomegalovirus exposure and HLA in healthy donors. The wider study: Among roughly 180 million T cells, an earlier analysis found 117 million unique TCR beta sequences.

The PCR ran on 60 Vbeta and 13 Jbeta primers. Produced via immunoSEQ multiplex PCR; TCRdb's table is partial and in-frame only. The table records about 130,000 clones, 17% of them present only once. Study-wide results and caveats: Clonal expansion was found to be greater in HLA-associated TCR beta chains than in equally common others in a later analysis. In a later analysis, V- and J-gene trimming of beta chains associated with a DCLRE1C missense variant, replicated independently. TCR sequences were mostly rare, though some public TCRs occurred in many donors.

Sample: PBMCs. This TCR derives from a female donor in good health and CMV-seropositive.

The CDR3: CASTFGTSLREQYF. CDR3 DNA: TGTGCCAGCACCTTCGGGACTAGCCTCCGCGAGCAGTACTTC. This rearrangement joins TRBV7-2 to TRBJ2-7; TRBD2 matches at 9 bases. V lost 7 bases and J lost 6; bases outside the gene matches: 10. Germline CDR1 reads SGHTA; CDR2 reads FQGNSA. The CDR3 contains 14 residues.